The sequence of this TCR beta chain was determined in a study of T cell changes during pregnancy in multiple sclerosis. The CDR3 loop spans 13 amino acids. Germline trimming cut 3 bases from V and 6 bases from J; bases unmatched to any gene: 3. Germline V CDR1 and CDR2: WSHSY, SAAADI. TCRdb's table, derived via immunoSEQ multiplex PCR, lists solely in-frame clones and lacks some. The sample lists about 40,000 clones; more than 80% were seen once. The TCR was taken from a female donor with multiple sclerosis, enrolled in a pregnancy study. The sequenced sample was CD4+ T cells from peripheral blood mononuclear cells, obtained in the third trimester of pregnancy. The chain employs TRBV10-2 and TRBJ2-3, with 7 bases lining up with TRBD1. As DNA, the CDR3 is TGCGCCAGCAGTGAACAGGGGAGCGATACGCAGTATTTT. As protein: CASSEQGSDTQYF.